This T cell receptor beta chain appears in the sequencing data of a study of shared clonotypes between healthy human individuals. A word on this clone: What it binds is not known.

Germline loops: CDR1 SGHAT, CDR2 FQNNGV. The length of the CDR3 is 16 residues. V gave up 1 base and J gave up 4 bases; unmatched junction bases: 6. CD45RO-negative cells were positively selected for CCR7, leaving out terminally differentiated effector memory CD45RA+ cells. Several immunoSEQ plates received, in even portions, the genomic DNA of each subset. The assay was immunoSEQ multiplex PCR, and TCRdb's table has in-frame clones only and misses some. The sample contains 2 million to 2.5 million clones, about 93% of which appear only once. General study results and limits: Generally, estimated richness proved larger in naive subsets than it did in memory subsets. Sharing across four donors was highest in naive CD4 (roughly 5%) and lowest in memory CD8 (around 0.4%).

Material: naive CD8+ T cells from PBMCs. This chain uses TRBV11-2 with TRBJ2-1; 8 positions agree with TRBD2. The sequence came from a man between 18 and 29 years old in good health. Some clones in this sample may be carry-over from other donors' samples. This CDR3 is CASSLGTSPKYNEQFF. For the CDR3, the DNA is TGTGCCAGCAGCTTAGGGACTAGCCCTAAATACAATGAGCAGTTCTTC.